These T cell receptor beta chains were read from a single sample in a study of shared clonotypes between healthy human individuals. The method was immunoSEQ multiplex PCR; TCRdb's version includes in-frame clones alone and lacks a portion of them. The profile shows 2,100,000 or so clones, approximately 94% of them singletons. The sequenced material came from naive CD4+ T cells sorted from blood. These receptors were taken from a man younger than 35 in good health. Both conserved end residues are part of each CDR3. A D gene is named only where the DNA matches it firmly. The size entry is marked missing in some rows and otherwise reads once, few, many or a size class.

.	.	TRBV2	TRBJ2-7	TGTGCCAGCAGGTGGGGACACGAGCAGTACTTC	CASRWGHEQYF
.	.	TRBV30	TRBJ2-2	TGTGCCTGGTTACCATTGGCTGGGGAGCTGTTTTTT	CAWLPLAGELFF
TRBD1	.	TRBV5-1	TRBJ1-1	TGCGCCAGCAGCCCTACCGGGACAGGGGGCTTCACTGAAGCTTTCTTT	CASSPTGTGGFTEAFF
.	.	TRBV29-1	TRBJ2-5	TGCAGCGTCTTAAATAGGGGTCAGGAGACCCAGTACTTC	CSVLNRGQETQYF
TRBD1	.	TRBV6-5	TRBJ2-3	TGTGCCAGCAGGCCCAGGGGGCTCACAGATACGCAGTATTTT	CASRPRGLTDTQYF
.	.	TRBV6-5	TRBJ1-2	TGTGCCAGCAGTAAAACAAGCTATGGCTACACCTTC	CASSKTSYGYTF
.	.	TRBV9	TRBJ2-5	TGTGCCAGCAGCTCAACAGCTACCCAAGAGACCCAGTACTTC	CASSSTATQETQYF
.	.	TRBV6-1	TRBJ2-2	TGTGCCAGCATCGGGCAGGGAATGGGGACCGGGGAGCTGTTTTTT	CASIGQGMGTGELFF
.	few	TRBV2	TRBJ2-7	TGTGCCAGCAGTGAACAGACGACATACGAGCAGTACTTC	CASSEQTTYEQYF
TRBD1	.	TRBV5-1	TRBJ2-2	TGCGCCAGCAGCCCTACAGGGGACAACACCGGGGAGCTGTTTTTT	CASSPTGDNTGELFF
TRBD1	once	TRBV28	TRBJ2-7	TGTGCCAGCAGCTTGGGACAGGCCTCCTACGAGCAGTACTTC	CASSLGQASYEQYF
.	.	TRBV18	TRBJ2-2	TGTGCCAGCTCACCACTGCACCCCCCTCCCGGGGAGCTGTTTTTT	CASSPLHPPPGELFF
TRBD2	.	TRBV5-1	TRBJ2-7	TGCGCCAGCAGCTTGGAGTTAGCGGGAGTCCCCTCCTACGAGCAGTACTTC	CASSLELAGVPSYEQYF
TRBD1	.	TRBV6-7	TRBJ1-3	TGTGCCAGCAGTTCCCCCGGGGACAGCGGAAACACCATATATTTT	CASSSPGDSGNTIYF
.	.	TRBV6-6	TRBJ1-2	TGTGCCAGCAGCCAAAATGGCTACACCTTC	CASSQNGYTF
TRBD2	.	TRBV5-1	TRBJ2-1	TGCGCCAGCAGACCTAGCGGGGGGGCCCCCGGTGAGCAGTTCTTC	CASRPSGGAPGEQFF
TRBD1	few	TRBV19	TRBJ1-6	TGTGCCAGTAGGAGGGACAGGGGGAATTCACCCCTCCACTTT	CASRRDRGNSPLHF
.	.	TRBV19	TRBJ1-5	TGTGCCAGTAGTTCACAGGGTTATGGCAATCAGCCCCAGCATTTT	CASSSQGYGNQPQHF
.	.	TRBV30	TRBJ2-3	TGTGCCTGGAGACTGGCTGGGGGTTCGGATACGCAGTATTTT	CAWRLAGGSDTQYF
.	.	TRBV9	TRBJ2-2	TGTGCCAGCAGCTCCCCCGGATCCGACACCGGGGAGCTGTTTTTT	CASSSPGSDTGELFF
TRBD1	.	TRBV2	TRBJ1-1	TGTGCCAAAAGGACAGGGGACACTGAAGCTTTCTTT	CAKRTGDTEAFF
.	once	TRBV6-5	TRBJ1-5	TGTGCCAGCAGTGTCGGGGGAAATCAGCCCCAGCATTTT	CASSVGGNQPQHF
TRBD1	.	TRBV6-5	TRBJ2-7	TGTGCCAGCAGGACAGAACGACAGGGCCGCGACGAGCAGTACTTC	CASRTERQGRDEQYF
TRBD1	.	TRBV5-1	TRBJ2-3	TGCGCCAGCAGCTTGGGGACAGGGAACACAGATACGCAGTATTTT	CASSLGTGNTDTQYF
TRBD2	.	TRBV19	TRBJ2-1	TGTGCCAGTAGTCGGCTAGCGGGAGGATTATTTAGCTCCTACAATGAGCAGTTCTTC	CASSRLAGGLFSSYNEQFF
.	.	TRBV5-8	TRBJ2-5	TGTGCCAGCAGCTCCGGCCTGGGGGTTATGTCTTCGAGGGAGACCCAGTACTTC	CASSSGLGVMSSRETQYF
.	.	TRBV28	TRBJ2-1	TGTGCCAGCAGGACACCCAACTACAATGAGCAGTTCTTC	CASRTPNYNEQFF
.	.	TRBV19	TRBJ2-5	TGTGCCAGTAGTCGTGGACGCGCGGGCCAAGAGACCCAGTACTTC	CASSRGRAGQETQYF
.	.	TRBV18	TRBJ1-3	TGTGCCAGCTCACCACTGCCCTCTGGAAACACCATATATTTT	CASSPLPSGNTIYF
.	.	TRBV7-2	TRBJ1-1	TGTGCCAGCAGCTTAGTGGGAGGGAACACTGAAGCTTTCTTT	CASSLVGGNTEAFF
.	.	TRBV27	TRBJ2-7	TGTGCCAGCAGTTTGGTAAGGGTAGGCGAGCAGTACTTC	CASSLVRVGEQYF
.	.	TRBV29-1	TRBJ2-2	TGCAGCGTTGAAACTAGCAGAAAGAACACCGGGGAGCTGTTTTTT	CSVETSRKNTGELFF
TRBD1	.	TRBV2	TRBJ2-6	TGTGCCAGCCAACAGGGGCCGACCTCTGGGGCCAACGTCCTGACTTTC	CASQQGPTSGANVLTF
.	.	TRBV12-5	TRBJ1-1	TGTGCTAGTGGTTTGGAAGAGAACACTGAAGCTTTCTTT	CASGLEENTEAFF
.	.	TRBV28	TRBJ2-1	TGTGCCAGCAGTTTGTACAGGGGGGAGGGCTACAATGAGCAGTTCTTC	CASSLYRGEGYNEQFF
.	.	TRBV6-5	TRBJ1-6	TGTGCCAGCACCCGAAGGGGGGACATTTCACCCCTCCACTTT	CASTRRGDISPLHF
.	.	TRBV19	TRBJ2-7	TGTGCCAGTAGTCTACAGGTTGGGCCTTACGAGCAGTACTTC	CASSLQVGPYEQYF
.	.	TRBV19	TRBJ1-1	TGTGCCAGTAGTATAGTGGGGGAGCCGACGAACACTGAAGCTTTCTTT	CASSIVGEPTNTEAFF
TRBD2	once	TRBV4-1	TRBJ2-1	TGCGCCAGCAGCCAGGGGACGACTAGCGGGGGGAGGAATGAGCAGTTCTTC	CASSQGTTSGGRNEQFF
TRBD1	.	TRBV6-1	TRBJ1-5	TGTGCCAGCAGTGAAAGACAGGGGGCCCTAAGTAGCAATCAGCCCCAGCATTTT	CASSERQGALSSNQPQHF
TRBD1	.	TRBV2	TRBJ2-7	TGTGCCAGCAGCATGGGACAGCTCTCCTACGAGCAGTACTTC	CASSMGQLSYEQYF
TRBD1	.	TRBV18	TRBJ2-1	TGTGCCACCTTCCAAGGACAGGGAGGTGAGCAGTTCTTC	CATFQGQGGEQFF
.	.	TRBV10-3	TRBJ2-3	TGTGCCATCAGTGCCTCTCTCGGGGCAGATACGCAGTATTTT	CAISASLGADTQYF